These 2 T cell receptor beta chains were all obtained from the same sample, sequenced in a study of shared T cell receptors in the human thymus. Only in-frame clones appear in the TCRdb table, and some are missing; sequencing was by immunoSEQ multiplex PCR. Of hundreds of thousands of clones listed, approximately 85% were seen once; the top ten hold around 0.0099%. This same sample was also part of a study on human thymus T cells.

Sequencing input: thymocytes. All receptors come from a girl younger than two with a congenital heart defect.

V usage is TRBV28 and J usage is TRBJ1-2; 9 nucleotides match TRBD1. V shed 5 bases, J shed 6 bases, and the junction held 4 bases outside the gene matches. The CDR3 has 13 amino acids. Germline V gene data show CDR1 as MDHEN and CDR2 as SYDVKM. The CDR3 DNA sequence: TGTGCCAGCAGTCAGGGACAGGGCCATGGCTACACCTTC. Its translation: CASSQGQGHGYTF.

This chain uses TRBV27 with TRBJ1-2; 8 bases agree with TRBD1. Looked up from germline, CDR1 is MNHEY and CDR2 is SMNVEV (reference sequence). V gave up 5 bases and J gave up 7 bases; unmatched junction bases: 6. CDR3 size: 13 residues. The CDR3 sequence is CASSRTGLVGYTF. For the CDR3, the DNA is TGTGCCAGCAGTCGGACAGGGCTTGTTGGCTACACCTTC.